This T cell receptor beta chain stems from a study of T cell responses to AZD1222 COVID-19 vaccine. Study-wide results and caveats: Seropositive AZD1222 recipients at baseline numbered only 5 or 6. The donor group comprised mostly white British people and more females; the analysis possibly underestimated clonal diversity. Dominant CD4 TCR responses targeted spike regions 160-218 and 743-854. Spike-specific TCR breadth and depth rose after two AZD1222 doses.

Trimming removed 2 bases at V and 1 base at J, with 8 bases between. Germline CDR1 LGHNA, CDR2 YSLEER. This CDR3 has 14 residues. A remark on this clone: Its antigen is currently unknown.

The assay was immunoSEQ multiplex PCR, and TCRdb's table has in-frame clones only and misses some. Recorded here are over 130,000 clones; the top ten clones represent approximately 2%. The V call is TRBV4-3, the J call TRBJ1-1, with no clear D. The source of this sequence is an adult in good health. Sequencing was performed on peripheral blood. The CDR3 sequence is CASSQRQANTEAFF. In nucleotides, the CDR3 is TGCGCCAGCAGCCAACGGCAGGCGAACACTGAAGCTTTCTTT.